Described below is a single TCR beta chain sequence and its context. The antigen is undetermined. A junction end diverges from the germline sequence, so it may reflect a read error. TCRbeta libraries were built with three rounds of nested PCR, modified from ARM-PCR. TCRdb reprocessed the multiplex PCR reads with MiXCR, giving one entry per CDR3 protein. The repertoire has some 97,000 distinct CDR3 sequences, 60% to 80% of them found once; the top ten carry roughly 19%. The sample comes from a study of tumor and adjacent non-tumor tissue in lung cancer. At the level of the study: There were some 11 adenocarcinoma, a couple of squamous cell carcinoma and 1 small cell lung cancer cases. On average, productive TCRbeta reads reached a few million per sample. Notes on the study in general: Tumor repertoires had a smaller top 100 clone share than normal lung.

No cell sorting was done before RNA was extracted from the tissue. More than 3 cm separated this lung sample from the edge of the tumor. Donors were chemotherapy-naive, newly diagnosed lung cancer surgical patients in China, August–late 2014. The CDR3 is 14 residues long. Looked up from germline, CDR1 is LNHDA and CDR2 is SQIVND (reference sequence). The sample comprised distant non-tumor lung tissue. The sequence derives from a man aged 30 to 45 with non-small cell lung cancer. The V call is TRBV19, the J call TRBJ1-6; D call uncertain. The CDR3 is CATSEQHSNSPLHF. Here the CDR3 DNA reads TGTGCCACTAGTGAACAGCATTCTAATTCACCCCTCCACTTT.